This entry concerns a single T cell receptor (beta chain). This sample stems from a study of T-cell reconstitution after alpha-beta-depleted transplantation in children. Unique molecular identifiers were incorporated into the prepared TCRbeta library. TCRdb ran MiXCR on the PCR reads and lists one entry per CDR3 protein. The sample consists of fewer than 550,000 distinct CDR3 sequences, roughly a tenth of them appearing once. CDR1 is DFQATT and CDR2 is SNEGSKA in the germline V gene (reference sequence). Trimming left V 0 bases short and J 0 bases short, with 19 bases between. The CDR3 runs 18 residues.

The receptor comes from a human donor who donated a stem cell graft to a child with acute myeloid leukemia. The sequenced sample was PBMCs from the stem cell graft donor, obtained from the stem cell graft. The V and J genes are TRBV20-1 and TRBJ2-3; D ambiguous. The chain's CDR3 is CSARDPRADPISTDTQYF. The CDR3 DNA reads TGCAGTGCTAGAGACCCCCGGGCAGACCCTATTAGCACAGATACGCAGTATTTT.